The 18 T cell receptor beta chains below all came from one sample that was sequenced in a study of response to subunit inactivated influenza vaccine (dated by TCRdb to 2017 to 2018). The library was prepared using RT-PCR. TCRdb lists the instrument as Illumina HiSeq 2500. TCRdb trimmed public reads at Q25 via fastp, called clones via MiXCR and kept in-frame beta chains. Rows with one shared CDR3 protein collapse into an entry with the most common genes and DNA. This sample lists 530,000 or so distinct CDR3 sequences; around 11% were detected once. The ten largest clones capture 10% of the sample. Sequencing was performed on PBMCs from blood, taken on the day of vaccination. The receptors originated from a man aged 50-60 years who received an inactivated influenza vaccine. Donor details come from another sample of the same person, matched by shared clones.

This clonotype came up a few times. V usage is TRBV7-2 and J usage is TRBJ2-7; D may be TRBD1 (6 bases). The CDR3 consists of 15 residues. V lost 5 bases and J lost 1, with 15 bases in between. Germline CDR1 reads SGHTA; CDR2 reads FQGNSA. CDR3 region: CASSQHGQPSYEQYF. CDR3 bases: TGTGCCAGCAGCCAGCACGGACAGCCATCCTACGAGCAGTACTTC. Full variable domain (remainder filled in from reference TRBV7-2 and TRBJ2-7): GAGVSQSPSNKVTEKGKDVELRCDPISGHTALYWYRQSLGQGLEFLIYFQGNSAPDKSGLPSDRFSAERTGGSVSTLTIQRTQQEDSAVYLCASSQHGQPSYEQYFGPGTRLTVT.

The chain recombines TRBV20-1 with TRBJ2-3; D is unresolved. V was pared by 1 base and J by 2 bases, with 7 bases between. Per germline, CDR1 DFQATT and CDR2 SNEGSKA (reference sequence). The CDR3 covers 13 residues. The CDR3 region has the DNA TGCAGTGCTAGAGGGCGGAACACAGATACGCAGTATTTT. Protein: CSARGRNTDTQYF.

This clonotype occurred many times. The rearrangement uses TRBV4-3 and TRBJ2-3; TRBD1 might be the D (6 bases). Looked up from germline, CDR1 is LGHNA and CDR2 is YSLEER. The CDR3 loop spans 18 amino acids. V was cut by 1 base and J by 1 base, with 18 bases left in between. The CDR3, as DNA: TGCGCCAGCAGCCAAGGTTATACTACACAGGGACGCACAGATACGCAGTATTTT. Encoded protein: CASSQGYTTQGRTDTQYF.

This chain links TRBV4-3 with TRBJ2-1; perhaps TRBD2 as D (5 bases). Trimming cost V 3 bases and J 7 bases, with 10 bases left between them. The CDR3 spans 13 residues. In germline, CDR1 is LGHNA, CDR2 YSLEER. The CDR3 here is CASSHIWENEQFF. CDR3 coding DNA: TGCGCCAGCAGCCATATCTGGGAGAATGAGCAGTTCTTC.

This clonotype was counted a few times. The J gene is TRBJ1-2, the V gene TRBV28; 9 bases fit TRBD1. The junction had 12 bases not matched to a gene; V was cut back by 4 bases and J by 3 bases. The CDR3 is 17 residues long. The germline V gene has CDR1 MDHEN and CDR2 SYDVKM. The DNA of the CDR3 is TGTGCCAGCAGTTATAGGACAGGGGTAGAGGTGTACTATGGCTACACCTTC. Translated: CASSYRTGVEVYYGYTF.

This clonotype was found a few times. The gene calls are TRBV20-1 and TRBJ2-7, with TRBD1 identical over 9 bases. Trimming took 4 bases from V and 4 from J; bases not matched to a gene: 8. Germline CDR1 reads DFQATT; CDR2 reads SNEGSKA (reference sequence). The CDR3 length is 14 residues. The CDR3 reads CSATPGTGTYEQYF. CDR3 coding DNA: TGCAGTGCTACCCCCGGGACAGGGACATACGAGCAGTACTTC.

The chain couples TRBV12-3 or TRBV12-4 to TRBJ2-5, with TRBD1 as a possible D gene (5 bases). The CDR3 covers 16 residues. Trimming stripped 6 bases from V and 4 bases from J, with 21 bases between. For the CDR3, the DNA is TGTGCCAGCAGCCCGCGCCGCACAGGTCAGGGAGAGACCCAGTACTTC. It encodes CASSPRRTGQGETQYF.

J is TRBJ2-7 and V is TRBV2; weak D call: TRBD1 (6 bases). The CDR3 is 18 residues long. Germline CDR1 SNHLY, CDR2 FYNNEI. Deletions cut 6 bases from V and 2 bases from J, with 26 bases between. CDR3 amino acids: CASRERRTRTDQTYEQYF. The CDR3, as DNA: TGTGCCAGCAGAGAACGAAGAACCCGGACAGACCAAACCTACGAGCAGTACTTC.

This clonotype was recorded a few times. V and J are TRBV28 and TRBJ2-3, with 7 bases fitting TRBD2. In germline, CDR1 is MDHEN, CDR2 SYDVKM. V dropped 5 bases and J dropped 10; count of bases not matched to a gene: 12. The CDR3 extends over 14 amino acids. The CDR3 protein is CASSERGPRGAQYF. The CDR3 nucleotides are TGTGCCAGCAGTGAGCGGGGCCCTCGGGGGGCGCAGTATTTT.

The genes are TRBV28 and TRBJ2-1; possibly TRBD2 for D (6 bases). Germline CDR1 and CDR2: MDHEN and SYDVKM. The CDR3 length is 16 residues. Trimming stripped 2 bases from V and 1 base from J, with 12 bases between. The CDR3 bases are TGTGCCAGCAGTTTAATTAGCGGTTTTTCCTACAATGAGCAGTTCTTC. It codes for CASSLISGFSYNEQFF.

In this sample, this clonotype turned up once. This sequence may be a read error, since a much larger clone differs from it by one base. The chain is built from TRBV4-3 and TRBJ2-7, with TRBD2 matching over 8 bases. Germline V gene lookup returns CDR1 LGHNA and CDR2 YSLEER. The CDR3 has 15 residues. CDR3: CASSRLATSSYEQCF. The CDR3 coding sequence is TGCGCCAGCAGTCGACTAGCGACTAGCTCCTACGAGCAGTGCTTC.

The sample holds many counts of this clonotype. This chain connects TRBV5-6 to TRBJ1-2; a weak D match, TRBD1 (6 bases). Germline CDR1 is SGHDT and CDR2 is YYEEEE. The CDR3 extends over 14 amino acids. V lost 4 bases and J 4 bases, leaving 14 bases between the germline ends. The CDR3, as DNA: TGTGCCAGCAGCCTGCCGGGACAACCCTATGGCTACACCTTC. Protein: CASSLPGQPYGYTF.

The sample holds a few counts of this clonotype. The chain carries TRBV5-6 and TRBJ1-3, with D tentatively TRBD1 (5 bases). V lost 9 bases and J lost 12, with 22 bases in between. The CDR3 runs to 13 residues. Per germline, CDR1 SGHDT and CDR2 YYEEEE. The CDR3 nucleotides read TGTGCCAACGACGAGGGACCCCGGGGGATCATATATTTT. It encodes CANDEGPRGIIYF.

This clonotype showed up just a few times. V is TRBV6-5 and J is TRBJ2-1, with TRBD2 identical over 10 bases. The trim removed 4 bases at V and 4 bases at J, leaving 7 bases unmatched. In germline, CDR1 is MNHEY, CDR2 SVGAGI. This CDR3 has 16 amino acids. The CDR3 protein is CASSSPTSGVYNEQFF. The CDR3, as DNA: TGTGCCAGCAGTTCGCCTACTAGCGGGGTATACAATGAGCAGTTCTTC.

The chain joins TRBV20-1 to TRBJ2-3; 10 bases fit TRBD2. The length of the CDR3 is 18 residues. Trimming at V came to 6 bases and at J to 3 bases, leaving 18 bases not matched to a gene. Germline V gives CDR1 DFQATT, CDR2 SNEGSKA (reference sequence). CDR3 region: CSATPPPLAGRETDTQYF. CDR3 DNA sequence: TGCAGTGCCACTCCCCCCCCACTAGCGGGAAGAGAAACAGATACGCAGTATTTT.

V usage is TRBV9 and J usage is TRBJ2-3; D is perhaps TRBD2 (6 bases). The CDR3 loop spans 16 amino acids. Germline CDR1 is SGDLS and CDR2 is YYNGEE. V was shortened by 0 bases and J by 0 bases, with 11 bases between the two germline ends. CDR3 region: CASSVASGLSTDTQYF. DNA for the CDR3: TGTGCCAGCAGCGTAGCGAGCGGGCTTAGCACAGATACGCAGTATTTT.

This clonotype has just a few counts. This sequence joins TRBV5-1 and TRBJ2-7; 7 bases are shared with TRBD1. Trimming took 3 bases from V and 1 from J; bases not matched to a gene: 4. Looked up from germline, CDR1 is SGHRS and CDR2 is YFSETQ. The CDR3 covers 14 residues. The CDR3 coding sequence is TGCGCCAGCAGCTCGACAGGGTATTCCTACGAGCAGTACTTC. Protein product: CASSSTGYSYEQYF.

In this sample, this clonotype turned up a few times. The chain combines TRBV5-6 with TRBJ1-1; D possibly corresponds to TRBD1 (6 bases). The CDR3 length is 14 residues. V shed 5 bases and J shed 4 bases, with 15 bases lying between them. Germline CDR1 is SGHDT and CDR2 is YYEEEE. CDR3: CASRLMGALTEAFF. Written as DNA, the CDR3 is TGTGCCAGCAGACTGATGGGGGCGCTCACTGAAGCTTTCTTT. The variable domain in full, completed from reference TRBV5-6 and TRBJ1-1, reads DAGVTQSPTHLIKTRGQQVTLRCSPKSGHDTVSWYQQALGQGPQFIFQYYEEEERQRGNFPDRFSGHQFPNYSSELNVNALLLGDSALYLCASRLMGALTEAFFGQGTRLTVV.